The 22 T cell receptor beta chains presented below share a single source sample, sequenced in a study of CD8+ T cells in alopecia areata. Treatment given: oral pan-JAK inhibitor, 5-10 mg twice daily. The authors extracted RNA and reverse transcribed it into cDNA as the sequencing template. Method: immunoSEQ multiplex PCR; TCRdb's copy keeps in-frame clones and lacks some. The sample shows about 140,000 clones, approximately 85% of them seen only once. The starting material was CD8+ T cells sorted from blood, obtained at week 4, from a patient treated with tofacitinib. All receptors derive from a human donor with alopecia areata.

The chain combines TRBV7-9 with TRBJ2-5, with TRBD2 as a possible D gene (6 bases). V lost 6 bases to trimming and J lost 1 base, with 15 bases between them. The CDR3 has 15 residues. Germline V lookup: CDR1 SEHNR, CDR2 FQNEAQ (reference sequence). The chain's CDR3 is CASRWPGETQETQYF. The DNA for the CDR3 is TGTGCCAGCAGGTGGCCGGGAGAAACCCAAGAGACCCAGTACTTC.

J is TRBJ1-2 and V is TRBV5-1; no reliable D call. The CDR3 covers 15 residues. Germline V lookup: CDR1 SGHRS, CDR2 YFSETQ. V lost 4 bases to trimming and J lost 8 bases, with 21 bases between them. CDR3 DNA: TGCGCCAGCAGCCTCGCCCCCAAACCGGACGGCGGCTACACCTTC. It codes for CASSLAPKPDGGYTF.

The chain recombines TRBV7-8 with TRBJ2-4; possibly TRBD2 for D (7 bases). Trimming removed 2 bases at V and 6 bases at J, with 14 bases between. The CDR3 runs to 15 residues. Per the germline V gene, CDR1 is SGHVS and CDR2 is FQNEAQ. CDR3 in DNA: TGTGCCAGCAGCTTACTTGAGGGGGAGGGAAACATTCAGTACTTC. It encodes CASSLLEGEGNIQYF.

V usage is TRBV10-3 and J usage is TRBJ2-4, with a tentative D call TRBD2 (5 bases). The CDR3 runs to 16 residues. The germline gives CDR1 ENHRY, CDR2 SYGVKD. Trimming took off 2 bases at V and 0 bases at J, with 11 bases between the two ends. CDR3 amino acids: CAISEGVGLAKNIQYF. The CDR3 nucleotides are TGTGCCATCAGTGAGGGGGTAGGACTAGCCAAAAACATTCAGTACTTC.

The chain carries TRBV4-3 and TRBJ2-5; D unclear. This CDR3 comprises 13 residues. Per the germline V gene, CDR1 is LGHNA and CDR2 is YSLEER. The V gene lost 4 bases and the J gene lost 5 bases, with 11 bases spanning the gap. DNA of the CDR3: TGCGCCAGCAGCCTTTCAGGTTCCGAGACCCAGTACTTC. Its protein product is CASSLSGSETQYF.

The rearrangement links TRBV15 to TRBJ1-5; weak D call: TRBD1 (6 bases). Germline CDR1 is LNHNV and CDR2 is YYDKDF (reference sequence). V was pared by 0 bases and J by 0 bases, with 9 bases between. The CDR3 length is 16 residues. The CDR3 region is CATSREGQYSNQPQHF. CDR3 nucleotide sequence: TGTGCCACCAGCAGAGAAGGACAGTATAGCAATCAGCCCCAGCATTTT.

The chain couples TRBV15 to TRBJ2-7; D ambiguous. V shed 0 bases and J shed 5 bases, with 14 bases lying between them. The CDR3 spans 15 residues. Germline CDR1 LNHNV, CDR2 YYDKDF (reference sequence). The CDR3 region has the DNA TGTGCCACCAGCAGAGAGTATGCGGAAAAGCACGAGCAGTACTTC. Translating it yields CATSREYAEKHEQYF.

The chain is built from TRBV29-1 and TRBJ1-3; D may be TRBD1 (5 bases). V dropped 4 bases and J dropped 4 bases, with 11 bases sitting between them. CDR1 is SQVTM, CDR2 ANQGSEA, per germline. This CDR3 region has 13 residues. CDR3 amino acids: CSVVGGPGNTIYF. CDR3 sequence (DNA): TGCAGCGTTGTCGGGGGTCCGGGAAACACCATATATTTT.

This clone has more than one count but fewer than ten. This chain links TRBV5-4 with TRBJ2-5; 11 nucleotides align to TRBD2. The CDR3 loop spans 15 amino acids. Germline CDR1 is SGHNT and CDR2 is YYREEE (reference sequence). Unmatched junction bases numbered 4, after V lost 4 bases and J lost 2 bases. The CDR3 loop reads CASSHGTSGQETQYF. The CDR3 nucleotides read TGTGCCAGCAGCCACGGGACTAGCGGACAAGAGACCCAGTACTTC.

The V gene is TRBV2, the J gene TRBJ1-6; D possibly corresponds to TRBD1 (5 bases). Trimming removed 6 bases from V and 14 bases from J, with 11 bases in between. The CDR3 runs to 11 residues. The germline V gene encodes CDR1 SNHLY and CDR2 FYNNEI. The DNA of the CDR3 is TGTGCCAGCAGGCGGGACCTCACCCTCCACTTT. Translated, it gives CASRRDLTLHF.

The chain recombines TRBV14 with TRBJ2-7; 8 bases are shared with TRBD1. CDR1 and CDR2 (germline): SGHDN, FVKESK. V was clipped by 1 base and J by 0 bases; unmatched bases: 2. CDR3 length: 15 residues. The CDR3 nucleotides read TGTGCCAGCAGCCAAGGGACAGGGACCTCCTACGAGCAGTACTTC. It codes for CASSQGTGTSYEQYF.

The V gene is TRBV2, the J gene TRBJ1-2, with no clear D. The V gene lost 2 bases and the J gene lost 1 base, with 5 bases spanning the gap. This CDR3 region has 13 residues. Germline CDR1 reads SNHLY; CDR2 reads FYNNEI. This CDR3 reads CASSESLNYGYTF. The DNA for the CDR3 is TGTGCCAGCAGTGAATCCCTTAACTATGGCTACACCTTC. The variable domain in full, with the rest retrieved from reference TRBV2 and TRBJ1-2, is EPEVTQTPSHQVTQMGQEVILRCVPISNHLYFYWYRQILGQKVEFLVSFYNNEISEKSEIFDDQFSVERPDGSNFTLKIRSTKLEDSAMYFCASSESLNYGYTFGSGTRLTVV.

The chain combines TRBV7-2 with TRBJ2-3; D is perhaps TRBD1 (6 bases). This CDR3 has 14 amino acids. V lost 5 bases and J 5 bases, leaving 14 bases between the germline ends. The germline V gene encodes CDR1 SGHTA and CDR2 FQGNSA. CDR3 nucleotide sequence: TGTGCCAGCAGCACCCGAACAGGGAAAGATACGCAGTATTTT. Translated: CASSTRTGKDTQYF.

V gene TRBV29-1 combines with J gene TRBJ2-7; 7 nucleotides agree with TRBD1. CDR1 and CDR2 from the germline V gene are SQVTM and ANQGSEA. The CDR3 length is 13 residues. With 4 bases clipped from V and 3 bases from J, the junction kept 6 bases outside the gene matches. This CDR3 is CSVVGDSYYEQYF. The DNA for the CDR3 is TGCAGCGTTGTAGGGGACAGCTACTACGAGCAGTACTTC.

V gene TRBV9 combines with J gene TRBJ2-5; 9 positions agree with TRBD2. CDR1 and CDR2 (germline): SGDLS, YYNGEE. V was clipped by 3 bases and J by 3 bases; unmatched bases: 3. This CDR3 has 14 amino acids. CDR3 DNA: TGTGCCAGCAGCGGCCGGACTAGCGAAGAGACCCAGTACTTC. Protein product: CASSGRTSEETQYF.

The gene calls are TRBV6-5 and TRBJ2-7; D is unclear. CDR1 is MNHEY and CDR2 is SVGAGI in the germline V gene. V was cut by 2 bases and J by 2 bases, with 10 bases left in between. The CDR3 is 14 amino acids. CDR3 nucleotides: TGTGCCAGCAGTTACCTTGGCCTTACCTACGAGCAGTACTTC. This sequence encodes CASSYLGLTYEQYF.

The CDR3 reads CASSYGTGELFF. The CDR3 nucleotides are TGTGCCAGCAGTTACGGCACCGGGGAGCTGTTTTTT. The rearrangement joins TRBV6-6 to TRBJ2-2; D unclear. Deletions cut 2 bases from V and 4 bases from J, with 2 bases between. The CDR3 runs to 12 residues. CDR1 is MNHNY and CDR2 is SVGAGI in the germline V gene (reference sequence).

V gene TRBV4-2 combines with J gene TRBJ1-2, with D unresolved. Germline loops: CDR1 LGHNA, CDR2 YNFKEQ. Trimming shortened V by 0 bases and J by 0 bases, and 8 bases separated the two germline ends. The CDR3 consists of 15 residues. As DNA, the CDR3 is TGTGCCAGCAGCCAAGAGGCAGTTTCTAACTATGGCTACACCTTC. This sequence encodes CASSQEAVSNYGYTF.

The chain has TRBV2 and TRBJ1-1; no clear D gene. Per germline, CDR1 SNHLY and CDR2 FYNNEI. The length of the CDR3 is 14 residues. Trimming removed 2 bases at V and 4 bases at J, with 11 bases between. CDR3 nucleotides: TGTGCCAGCAGTGAACGCGTTTCGGGCACTGAAGCTTTCTTT. It translates to CASSERVSGTEAFF.

The sample holds one count of this clone. This sequence joins TRBV4-1 and TRBJ2-1, with D maybe TRBD1 (5 bases). The V and J ends lost 0 bases and 7 bases respectively, with 13 bases between them. Per the germline V gene, CDR1 is MGHRA and CDR2 is YSYEKL. The CDR3 spans 15 residues. CDR3 sequence (DNA): TGCGCCAGCAGCCAAGATCCCCGACAGCCTAATGAGCAGTTCTTC. The encoded protein is CASSQDPRQPNEQFF.

The gene calls are TRBV5-1 and TRBJ2-1, with D possibly matching TRBD1 (6 bases). There are 13 residues in the CDR3. V was clipped by 4 bases and J by 4 bases, with 9 bases between them. Per the germline V gene, CDR1 is SGHRS and CDR2 is YFSETQ. CDR3 loop: CASSQTGYNEQFF. The CDR3 DNA is TGCGCCAGCAGCCAGACAGGTTACAATGAGCAGTTCTTC.

This clone was seen more than once but under ten times. The V gene is TRBV7-9, the J gene TRBJ2-7; 8 bases fit TRBD1. Per the germline V gene, CDR1 is SEHNR and CDR2 is FQNEAQ (reference sequence). With V trimmed by 5 bases and J by 5 bases, 11 bases remained unmatched. The CDR3 length is 15 residues. In DNA form, the CDR3 reads TGTGCCAGCAGCCCCCGGGACAGGAGAATCGACGAGCAGTACTTC. Translating it yields CASSPRDRRIDEQYF.